This T cell receptor (beta chain) was obtained from a study of early T cells in non-severe SARS-CoV-2 infection. The CDR3 sequence is 13 residues long. Germline V lookup: CDR1 DFQATT, CDR2 SNEGSKA (reference sequence). Germline trimming cut 0 bases from V and 7 bases from J; bases unmatched to any gene: 2. The table lists this clonotype with many counts. MiXCR, run by TCRdb on the 5' RACE reads, gives a single entry per CDR3 protein. This table holds approximately 97,000 distinct CDR3 sequences, around 10% found once. This sequence was found in an adult who was a healthcare worker with PCR-confirmed SARS-CoV-2 infection or an uninfected control (not recorded which). Sequences were derived from whole blood, sampled at baseline. The V and J genes are TRBV20-1 and TRBJ2-4; 8 bases fit TRBD2. The CDR3 spells CSAREASGNIQYF. The CDR3 nucleotides are TGCAGTGCTAGAGAGGCTAGCGGGAACATTCAGTACTTC.